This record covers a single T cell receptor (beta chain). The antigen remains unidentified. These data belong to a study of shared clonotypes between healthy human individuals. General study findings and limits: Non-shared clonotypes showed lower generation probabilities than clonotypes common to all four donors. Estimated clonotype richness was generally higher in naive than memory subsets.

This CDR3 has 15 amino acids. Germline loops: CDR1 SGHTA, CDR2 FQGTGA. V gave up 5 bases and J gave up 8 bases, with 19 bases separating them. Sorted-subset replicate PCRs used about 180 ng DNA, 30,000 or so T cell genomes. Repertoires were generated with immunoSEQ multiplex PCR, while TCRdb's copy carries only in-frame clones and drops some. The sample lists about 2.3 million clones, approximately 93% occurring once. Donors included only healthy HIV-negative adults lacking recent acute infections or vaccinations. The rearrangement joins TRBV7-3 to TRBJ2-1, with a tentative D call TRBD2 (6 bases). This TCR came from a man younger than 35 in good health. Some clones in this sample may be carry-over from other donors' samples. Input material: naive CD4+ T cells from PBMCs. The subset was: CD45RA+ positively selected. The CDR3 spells CASSLHLRDFDEQFF. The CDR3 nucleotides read TGTGCCAGCAGCCTACACTTGCGGGACTTCGATGAGCAGTTCTTC.